The 9 T cell receptor beta chains below all came from one sample that was sequenced in a study of blood T cell repertoires in COVID-19. Assay: immunoSEQ multiplex PCR; the TCRdb copy retains only in-frame clones and omits some. The sample includes around 460,000 clones, roughly 90% seen only once; the top ten take 0.8% to 0.9%. The sample comprised peripheral blood. These receptors came from a man aged 18 to 35 with COVID-19, enrolled during active disease.

The V gene is TRBV4-1, the J gene TRBJ1-4; D unresolved. Trimming shortened V by 1 base and J by 4 bases, and 16 bases separated the two germline ends. CDR1 MGHRA and CDR2 YSYEKL come from the germline V gene. The CDR3 is 17 residues long. The CDR3 loop is CASSQGQVGGFNEKLFF. Here the CDR3 DNA reads TGCGCCAGCAGCCAAGGCCAGGTTGGCGGGTTTAATGAAAAACTGTTTTTT.

V and J are TRBV5-6 and TRBJ2-5, with D perhaps matching TRBD2 (6 bases). The CDR3 sequence is 15 residues long. The V end lost 0 bases, the J end lost 2 bases, and 11 bases lay between the germline ends. Germline V lookup: CDR1 SGHDT, CDR2 YYEEEE. The CDR3 sequence: CASSLAGLLQETQYF. The CDR3 coding sequence is TGTGCCAGCAGCTTGGCGGGACTCCTACAAGAGACCCAGTACTTC.

The chain joins TRBV24-1 to TRBJ2-5; D is perhaps TRBD1 (5 bases). The V end lost 3 bases, the J end lost 2 bases, and 12 bases lay between the germline ends. Looked up from germline, CDR1 is KGHDR and CDR2 is SFDVKD. The CDR3 has 15 amino acids. CDR3 sequence reads: CATSDPGPGQETQYF. CDR3 coding DNA: TGTGCCACCAGTGATCCTGGCCCAGGGCAAGAGACCCAGTACTTC.

V gene TRBV6-2 or TRBV6-3 combines with J gene TRBJ2-2, with TRBD1 identical over 9 bases. V trimming: 5 bases; J trimming: 7 bases; junction bases outside the gene matches: 11. CDR1 and CDR2 (germline): MNHEY, SVGEGT. The CDR3 consists of 16 residues. CDR3 bases: TGTGCCAGCAGTACTTCCCGGGACAGGGTAAACGGGGAGCTGTTTTTT. This codes for CASSTSRDRVNGELFF.

This chain joins TRBV19 and TRBJ1-5; D is unclear. Trimming stripped 10 bases from V and 0 bases from J, with 7 bases between. Germline V lookup: CDR1 LNHDA, CDR2 SQIVND (reference sequence). The length of the CDR3 is 12 residues. CDR3 DNA sequence: TGTGCCACTCCTTATAGCAATCAGCCCCAGCATTTT. It specifies CATPYSNQPQHF.

The chain carries TRBV5-6 and TRBJ2-2; 9 bases map to TRBD1. Germline lookup yields CDR1 SGHDT and CDR2 YYEEEE. CDR3 length: 17 residues. J lost 1 base, V lost 4 bases, and 8 bases had no gene match. This chain's CDR3 is CASSDLNRGQNTGELFF. For the CDR3, the DNA is TGTGCCAGCAGCGACCTCAACAGGGGGCAGAACACCGGGGAGCTGTTTTTT.

The CDR3 DNA follows: TGTGCCAGCAGCTTAGCGGCTAGGGGATGGGTCACTGAAGCTTTCTTT. It is translated as CASSLAARGWVTEAFF. V is TRBV7-8 and J is TRBJ1-1, with D possibly TRBD1 on 5 matching bases. The CDR3 consists of 16 residues. Germline V gene sequence: CDR1 SGHVS, CDR2 FQNEAQ. Trimming removed 0 bases from V and 4 bases from J, with 15 bases in between.

The chain is built from TRBV7-2 and TRBJ2-1, with 8 positions matching TRBD1. The V segment lost 3 bases and the J segment 3 bases; nucleotides outside the gene matches: 4. Germline assignment: CDR1 SGHTA and CDR2 FQGNSA. This CDR3 contains 15 residues. CDR3 amino acids: CASSLKQGVYNEQFF. The DNA for the CDR3 is TGTGCCAGCAGCTTGAAACAGGGGGTCTACAATGAGCAGTTCTTC.

The chain employs TRBV6-1 and TRBJ2-3; no reliable D call. The germline V gene encodes CDR1 MNHNS and CDR2 SASEGT. Trimming took off 1 base at V and 1 base at J, with 9 bases between the two ends. This CDR3 comprises 15 residues. The CDR3 loop is CASSEGGRGTDTQYF. The DNA of the CDR3 is TGTGCCAGCAGTGAAGGCGGCAGAGGCACAGATACGCAGTATTTT.